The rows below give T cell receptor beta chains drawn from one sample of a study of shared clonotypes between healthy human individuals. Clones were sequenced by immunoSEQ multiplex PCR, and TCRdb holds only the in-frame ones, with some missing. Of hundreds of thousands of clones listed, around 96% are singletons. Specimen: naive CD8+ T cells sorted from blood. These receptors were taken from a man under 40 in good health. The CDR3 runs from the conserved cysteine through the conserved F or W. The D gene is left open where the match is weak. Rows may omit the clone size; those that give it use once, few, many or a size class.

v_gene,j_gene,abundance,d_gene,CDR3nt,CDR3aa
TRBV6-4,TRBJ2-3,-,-,TGTGCCAGCAGTGATCGACAGAACACAGATACGCAGTATTTT,CASSDRQNTDTQYF
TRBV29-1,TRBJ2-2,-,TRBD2,TGCAGCGGAATACTGACTAGCGGGGTTAACACCGGGGAGCTGTTTTTT,CSGILTSGVNTGELFF
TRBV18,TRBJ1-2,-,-,TGTGCCAGCTCACCACCCAGGGCCCCAGCTCACTATGGCTACACCTTC,CASSPPRAPAHYGYTF
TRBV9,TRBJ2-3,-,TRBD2,TGTGCCAGTGGGACTAGCGGGAGTATCACAGATACGCAGTATTTT,CASGTSGSITDTQYF
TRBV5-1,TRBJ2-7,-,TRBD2,TGCGCCAGCGGACTTACTAGCGGGAGTTACGAGCAGTACTTC,CASGLTSGSYEQYF
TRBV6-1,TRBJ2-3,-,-,TGTGCCAGCAGTGAAGTGATCTTGGGTACAGATACGCAGTATTTT,CASSEVILGTDTQYF
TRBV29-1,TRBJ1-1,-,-,TGCAGCGCTGACCCAGGGGTGGGCTCTGAAGCTTTCTTT,CSADPGVGSEAFF
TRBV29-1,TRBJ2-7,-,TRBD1,TGCAGCGTACAACAGGGGGGACCCTACGAGCAGTACTTC,CSVQQGGPYEQYF
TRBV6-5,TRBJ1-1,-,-,TGTGCCAGCAGTTACTACGACCGCACTGAAGCTTTCTTT,CASSYYDRTEAFF
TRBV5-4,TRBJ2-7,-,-,TGTGCCAGCAGCTTGGCCGGCAGTTACTACGAGCAGTACTTC,CASSLAGSYYEQYF
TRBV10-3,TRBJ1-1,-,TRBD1,TGTGCCATCAGTGAGGACAGGGGGCGTTCGGGAACTGAAGCTTTCTTT,CAISEDRGRSGTEAFF
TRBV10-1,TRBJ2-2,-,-,TGCGCCAGCAGCCTGTCTAACACCGGGGAGCTGTTTTTT,CASSLSNTGELFF
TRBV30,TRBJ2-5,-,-,TGTGCCTGGAGTGACCGGGAGGCCTACAGGGTTGGCGTCCCCCAGTACTTC,CAWSDREAYRVGVPQYF
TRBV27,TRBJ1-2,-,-,TGTGCCAGCAGTTTGACGGACGGATATGGCTACACCTTC,CASSLTDGYGYTF
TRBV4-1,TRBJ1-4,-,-,TGCGCCAGCAGCCCATCTCGCGGGGAGGGTGAAAAACTGTTTTTT,CASSPSRGEGEKLFF
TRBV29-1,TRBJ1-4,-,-,TGCAGCGTAACGTCAATCGGTACTAATGAAAAACTGTTTTTT,CSVTSIGTNEKLFF
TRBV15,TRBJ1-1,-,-,TGTGCCACCAGCAGAGATGGACACACTGAAGCTTTCTTT,CATSRDGHTEAFF
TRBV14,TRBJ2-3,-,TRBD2,TGTGCCAGCAGCCCCCTAGCGGGAGTCGGTCCAGATACGCAGTATTTT,CASSPLAGVGPDTQYF
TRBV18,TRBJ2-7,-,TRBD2,TGTGCCAGCTCACCGAGGGGACTAGCGGGAGACTCGTACGAGCAGTACTTC,CASSPRGLAGDSYEQYF
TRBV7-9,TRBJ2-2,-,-,TGTGCCAGCAGCTTAGCCTCGAACACCGGGGAGCTGTTTTTT,CASSLASNTGELFF
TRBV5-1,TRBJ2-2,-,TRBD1,TGCGCCAGCAGCCGTAAACAGGGGGCCGCCGGGGAGCTGTTTTTT,CASSRKQGAAGELFF
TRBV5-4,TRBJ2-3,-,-,TGTGCCAGCAGCTCCTCCCTGGCAGATACGCAGTATTTT,CASSSSLADTQYF
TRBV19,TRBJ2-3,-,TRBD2,TGTGCCATATCACTAGCGGGAGCAACAGATACGCAGTATTTT,CAISLAGATDTQYF
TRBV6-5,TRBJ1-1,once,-,TGTGCCAGCAGTCCTACACTGAACACTGAAGCTTTCTTT,CASSPTLNTEAFF
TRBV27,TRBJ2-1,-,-,TGTGCCAGCAGTCCCCACAGGGACCATGAGCAGTTCTTC,CASSPHRDHEQFF
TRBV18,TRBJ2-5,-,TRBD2,TGTGCCAGCTCAGAGGGACTAGCGAATACAGAGACCCAGTACTTC,CASSEGLANTETQYF
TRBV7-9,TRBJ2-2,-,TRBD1,TGTGCCAGCAGCCACAAACAGGGGGCTGGAACCGGGGAGCTGTTTTTT,CASSHKQGAGTGELFF
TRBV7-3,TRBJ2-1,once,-,TGTGCCAGCAGCTCCGCTGCCTCCTACAATGAGCAGTTCTTC,CASSSAASYNEQFF
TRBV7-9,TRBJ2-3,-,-,TGTGCCAGCAGCCCTGAGCTGTACACAGATACGCAGTATTTT,CASSPELYTDTQYF